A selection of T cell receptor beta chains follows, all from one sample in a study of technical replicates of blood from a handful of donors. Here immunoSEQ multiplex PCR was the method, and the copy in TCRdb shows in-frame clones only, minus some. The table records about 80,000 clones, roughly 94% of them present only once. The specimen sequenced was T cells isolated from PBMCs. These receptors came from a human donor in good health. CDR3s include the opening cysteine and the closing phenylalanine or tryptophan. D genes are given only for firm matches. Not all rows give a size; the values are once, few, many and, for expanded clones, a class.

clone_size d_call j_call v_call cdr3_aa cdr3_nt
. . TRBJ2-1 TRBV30 CASTTGSNEQFF TGTGCCTCCACTACCGGATCGAATGAGCAGTTCTTC
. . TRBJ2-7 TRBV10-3 CAIRTQGSYEQYF TGTGCCATCAGAACACAGGGTTCCTACGAGCAGTACTTC
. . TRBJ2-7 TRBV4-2 CASSQDVSFSYEQYF TGTGCCAGCAGCCAAGATGTGAGCTTTTCCTACGAGCAGTACTTC
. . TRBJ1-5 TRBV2 CASSALILAYRGQPQHF TGTGCCAGCAGTGCCCTGATCCTAGCTTACCGCGGGCAGCCCCAGCATTTT
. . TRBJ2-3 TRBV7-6 CASSSPFRGASTDTQYF TGTGCCAGCAGCTCCCCTTTCAGGGGGGCCTCCACAGATACGCAGTATTTT
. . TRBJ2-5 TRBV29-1 CSASDSLGTQYF TGCAGCGCTAGCGACAGTTTGGGCACCCAGTACTTC
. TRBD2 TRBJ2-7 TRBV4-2 CASSPRTSGGTYEQYF TGTGCCAGCAGCCCCAGGACTAGCGGGGGGACCTACGAGCAGTACTTC
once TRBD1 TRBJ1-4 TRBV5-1 CASSLGTGDSWLEKLFF TGCGCCAGCAGCTTGGGAACAGGGGATTCCTGGCTGGAAAAACTGTTTTTT
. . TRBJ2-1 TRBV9 CASSPSGTPYNEQFF TGTGCCAGCAGCCCATCCGGGACACCCTACAATGAGCAGTTCTTC
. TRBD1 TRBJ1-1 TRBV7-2 CASSPQDRGPTRNTEAFF TGTGCCAGCAGCCCGCAAGACAGGGGGCCCACCAGGAACACTGAAGCTTTCTTT